Shown below are 18 T cell receptor beta chains from a single sample sequenced in a study of shared clonotypes between healthy human individuals. Libraries were prepared by immunoSEQ multiplex PCR; TCRdb keeps only in-frame clonotypes and omits some of them. The table shows around 1,000,000 clones, with approximately 80% occurring only once. The sample was memory CD4+ T cells from PBMCs. Specified subset: CD45RA-negative fraction. These receptors were obtained from a young man in good health. Some clones in this sample may be carry-over from other donors' samples.

This clone turned up a few times. This chain uses TRBV2 with TRBJ1-1; TRBD1 matches 7 bases. Germline CDR1 SNHLY, CDR2 FYNNEI. J was trimmed by 7 bases and V by 6 bases; bases with no gene match: 11. This CDR3 is built from 14 residues. CDR3 DNA sequence: TGTGCCAGCAGCTCCACAGGGGTTGGGGGTGAAGCTTTCTTT. Translating gives CASSSTGVGGEAFF.

Ten or more counts support this clone. Other DNA sequences from this sample encode an identical CDR3 as well. In DNA form, the CDR3 reads TGTGCCAGCAGTTTAGTTCGGGATACGCAAGAGACCCAGTACTTC. As protein: CASSLVRDTQETQYF. This chain uses TRBV28 with TRBJ2-5; possibly TRBD2 for D (5 bases). Germline V gene lookup returns CDR1 MDHEN and CDR2 SYDVKM. The CDR3 runs to 15 residues. V was trimmed by 2 bases and J by 2 bases, leaving 12 bases between them.

The V gene is TRBV29-1, the J gene TRBJ2-6, with TRBD2 as a possible D gene (5 bases). The CDR3 covers 13 residues. V was trimmed by 3 bases and J by 4 bases, leaving 7 bases between them. Per germline, CDR1 SQVTM and CDR2 ANQGSEA. The CDR3 protein is CSVDSGGANVLTF. As DNA, the CDR3 is TGCAGCGTTGACAGCGGAGGGGCCAACGTCCTGACTTTC. The variable domain in full, completed from reference TRBV29-1 and TRBJ2-6, reads SAVISQKPSRDICQRGTSLTIQCQVDSQVTMMFWYRQQPGQSLTLIATANQGSEATYESGFVIDKFPISRPNLTFSTLTVSNMSPEDSSIYLCSVDSGGANVLTFGAGSRLTVL.

The rearrangement uses TRBV5-1 and TRBJ2-7, with D unresolved. CDR1 and CDR2 (germline): SGHRS, YFSETQ. V lost 0 bases and J lost 7, with 11 bases in between. This CDR3 is 13 amino acids long. In DNA, the CDR3 is TGCGCCAGCAGCTTGGCCGACAACCGGGAGCAGTACTTC. This codes for CASSLADNREQYF.

This clone came up once. The rearrangement joins TRBV7-2 to TRBJ1-2; 7 bases match TRBD1. Germline V gene data show CDR1 as SGHTA and CDR2 as FQGNSA. V shed 6 bases and J 8 bases; nucleotides not matched to a gene: 12. CDR3 length: 14 residues. CDR3 protein: CASRETGQKGGYTF. The CDR3 DNA reads as TGTGCCAGCAGAGAGACAGGGCAGAAAGGCGGCTACACCTTC.

V and J are TRBV15 and TRBJ1-2; 10 bases agree with TRBD1. The CDR3 sequence is 14 residues long. CDR1 is LNHNV, CDR2 YYDKDF, per germline (reference sequence). The V segment lost 0 bases and the J segment 8 bases; nucleotides outside the gene matches: 3. The CDR3 loop reads CATSRDLTGGGYTF. The DNA of the CDR3 is TGTGCCACCAGCAGAGATTTGACAGGGGGCGGCTACACCTTC.

A remark on this clone: This sample also contains other DNA sequences that code for the same CDR3. The chain has TRBV30 and TRBJ1-2, with D tentatively TRBD1 (6 bases). This CDR3 spans 12 amino acids. V lost 0 bases and J lost 4, with 6 bases in between. CDR1 and CDR2 from the germline V gene are GTSNPN and SVGIG (reference sequence). The CDR3 coding sequence is TGTGCCTGGAGTGTACAGGGCTATGGCTACACCTTC. It codes for CAWSVQGYGYTF.

The chain joins TRBV14 to TRBJ2-3, with TRBD1 as a possible D gene (5 bases). Germline V gene lookup returns CDR1 SGHDN and CDR2 FVKESK. V was pared by 4 bases and J by 4 bases, with 21 bases between. CDR3 length: 17 residues. The CDR3 sequence: CASSLDIDPTGADTQYF. DNA for the CDR3: TGTGCCAGCAGCCTGGACATAGACCCCACTGGGGCAGATACGCAGTATTTT.

The genes are TRBV18 and TRBJ2-3, with 7 positions matching TRBD1. CDR3 length: 15 residues. Per germline, CDR1 KGHSH and CDR2 LQKENI. V lost 4 bases to trimming and J lost 3 bases; unmatched junction nucleotides: 7. As DNA, the CDR3 is TGTGCCAGCTCACTTGGACAGGTGGGGACAGATACGCAGTATTTT. It yields the protein CASSLGQVGTDTQYF. The full variable domain, in which reference TRBV18 and TRBJ2-3 provide the parts outside the CDR3, is NAGVMQNPRHLVRRRGQEARLRCSPMKGHSHVYWYRQLPEEGLKFMVYLQKENIIDESGMPKERFSAEFPKEGPSILRIQQVVRGDSAAYFCASSLGQVGTDTQYFGPGTRLTVL.

This clone was picked up a small number of times. V gene TRBV7-5 combines with J gene TRBJ1-1; the table's D call TRBD1 went unverified against the DNA. TRBV7-5 is a pseudogene. The CDR3 loop spans 13 amino acids. For the CDR3, the DNA is TGTGTCAGAAGCTCGGGACAGGGCACTGAAGCTTTCTTT. Its protein product is CVRSSGQGTEAFF.

This chain joins TRBV5-1 and TRBJ2-1; D possibly corresponds to TRBD2 (5 bases). Trimming cost V 2 bases and J 2 bases, with 11 bases left between them. The CDR3 runs to 15 residues. Germline V lookup: CDR1 SGHRS, CDR2 YFSETQ. The CDR3 DNA reads as TGCGCCAGCAGCTTAGCGGCGGAACCCTACAATGAGCAGTTCTTC. Translated: CASSLAAEPYNEQFF.

CDR3 region: CSASGGGQYF. DNA for the CDR3: TGCAGTGCTTCAGGGGGCGGGCAGTACTTC. V usage is TRBV20-1 and J usage is TRBJ2-7; TRBD1 matches at 8 bases. The CDR3 totals 10 residues. V lost 5 bases, J lost 9 bases, and 3 bases stayed unmatched. Germline V gene lookup returns CDR1 DFQATT and CDR2 SNEGSKA (reference sequence).

The chain is built from TRBV28 and TRBJ2-7; D call uncertain. Trimming removed 2 bases at V and 4 bases at J, with 9 bases between. There are 13 residues in the CDR3. Germline lookup yields CDR1 MDHEN and CDR2 SYDVKM. The CDR3 sequence is CASSLGPSYEQYF. For the CDR3, the DNA is TGTGCCAGCAGTTTAGGGCCTTCGTACGAGCAGTACTTC. Complete variable domain (other parts from reference TRBV28 and TRBJ2-7): DVKVTQSSRYLVKRTGEKVFLECVQDMDHENMFWYRQDPGLGLRLIYFSYDVKMKEKGDIPEGYSVSREKKERFSLILESASTNQTSMYLCASSLGPSYEQYFGPGTRLTVT.

A word on this clone: A clone one base away is much larger, so this may be a read error. This sample includes further DNA sequences coding for the same CDR3. The chain carries TRBV27 and TRBJ1-4; TRBD1 aligns across 7 bases. After removal of 5 bases from V and 3 bases from J, the junction contained 6 bases not matched to a gene. Germline lookup yields CDR1 MNHEY and CDR2 SMNVEV (reference sequence). This CDR3 is built from 15 residues. CDR3 sequence (DNA): TGTGCCAGCAGTCCCCGGGACAGAGCTAATGAAAAACTGTTTTTT. Translating it yields CASSPRDRANEKLFF.

The genes are TRBV28 and TRBJ2-1; 8 bases fit TRBD2. The CDR3 is 17 residues long. The V gene's germline CDR1 is MDHEN and CDR2 SYDVKM. After removal of 8 bases from V and 7 bases from J, the junction contained 19 bases not matched to a gene. CDR3 protein: CASRRMGGRSHLNEQFF. As DNA, the CDR3 is TGTGCCAGCCGCCGGATGGGCGGGAGGTCTCACCTAAATGAGCAGTTCTTC.

The J gene is TRBJ1-2, the V gene TRBV5-1; D is uncertain. Looked up from germline, CDR1 is SGHRS and CDR2 is YFSETQ. The V and J ends lost 0 bases and 4 bases respectively, with 10 bases between them. This CDR3 is 14 amino acids long. This CDR3 is CASSLALGSYGYTF. CDR3 in DNA: TGCGCCAGCAGCTTGGCGTTGGGCAGCTATGGCTACACCTTC.

A single count supports this clone. CDR3 protein: CASSQVEGLMGNQPQHF. For the CDR3, the DNA is TGTGCCAGCAGCCAAGTCGAGGGCCTTATGGGCAATCAGCCCCAGCATTTT. The V and J genes are TRBV4-2 and TRBJ1-5; D call uncertain. Trimming left V 1 base short and J 2 bases short, with 15 bases between. The germline CDR1 and CDR2 sequences are LGHNA and YNFKEQ. There are 17 residues in the CDR3.

In regard to this clone: This could be a read error, since a much larger clone is one nucleotide away. V usage is TRBV7-3 and J usage is TRBJ2-1; 9 nucleotides match TRBD1. Unmatched junction bases numbered 0, after V lost 3 bases and J lost 3 bases. Germline V gene sequence: CDR1 SGHTA, CDR2 FQGTGA. The CDR3 loop spans 14 amino acids. The CDR3 DNA sequence: TGTGCCAGCAGCTTGACAGGGGGCTACAATGAGCAGTTCTTC. Translation gives CASSLTGGYNEQFF.